The 29 T cell receptor beta chains reported below all come from one sample, sequenced in a study of cytomegalovirus exposure and HLA in healthy donors. The study ran its PCR with 60 Vbeta and 13 Jbeta primers. Profiled with immunoSEQ multiplex PCR; TCRdb holds only in-frame clones, not every one. The sample contains 150,000 to 200,000 clones, 77% of which appear only once. The sequenced material came from PBMCs. These receptors were obtained from a woman aged 40-49 years in good health and CMV-seropositive.

The DNA for the CDR3 is TGTGCCAGCAGCCCTCCGTCTGAGGGTGAAAAACTGTTTTTT. This translates into CASSPPSEGEKLFF. The V gene is TRBV7-2, the J gene TRBJ1-4, with no clear D. The germline CDR1 and CDR2 sequences are SGHTA and FQGNSA. V was cut by 5 bases and J by 7 bases, with 14 bases left in between. This CDR3 is 14 amino acids long.

V gene TRBV6-6 combines with J gene TRBJ1-2; D is uncertain. CDR1 is MNHNY and CDR2 is SVGAGI in the germline V gene (reference sequence). This CDR3 contains 16 residues. V lost 7 bases to trimming and J lost 7 bases, with 25 bases between them. The CDR3 spells CASILLVDTYRGGYTF. The CDR3, as DNA: TGTGCCAGCATTTTACTGGTAGACACGTACCGGGGTGGCTACACCTTC.

This clone was seen a few times. The chain carries TRBV9 and TRBJ2-2; possibly TRBD2 for D (6 bases). The ends were cut back, 0 bases at V and 4 bases at J, with 7 bases in the middle. Germline lookup yields CDR1 SGDLS and CDR2 YYNGEE. This CDR3 contains 14 residues. The CDR3: CASSVAGATGELFF. The DNA for the CDR3 is TGTGCCAGCAGCGTAGCGGGAGCCACCGGGGAGCTGTTTTTT.

This chain connects TRBV7-9 to TRBJ1-1, with D perhaps TRBD1 (6 bases). V was pared by 4 bases and J by 3 bases, with 15 bases between. The germline V gene encodes CDR1 SEHNR and CDR2 FQNEAQ (reference sequence). This CDR3 comprises 15 residues. CDR3 protein: CASSSLWKGDTEAFF. CDR3 in DNA: TGTGCCAGCAGCTCACTATGGAAGGGGGACACTGAAGCTTTCTTT.

The chain employs TRBV2 and TRBJ1-4, with TRBD1 matching 9 bases. The germline V gene has CDR1 SNHLY and CDR2 FYNNEI. CDR3 length equals 13 residues. Trimming took 6 bases from V and 8 from J; bases not matched to a gene: 4. The CDR3 region has the DNA TGTGCCAGCAGCGGGACAGGGTACGAAAAACTGTTTTTT. This encodes CASSGTGYEKLFF.

In DNA form, the CDR3 reads TGCGCCAGCAGTGAGTCGGGACAGTATACGCAGTATTTT. Encoded protein: CASSESGQYTQYF. J is TRBJ2-3 and V is TRBV10-2; 7 bases line up with TRBD1. The J segment lost 7 bases and the V segment lost 0 bases, leaving 1 base of the junction unmatched. The CDR3 length is 13 residues. Germline V gene data show CDR1 as WSHSY and CDR2 as SAAADI.

This clone was seen a handful of times. The chain joins TRBV30 to TRBJ1-5, with D tentatively TRBD1 (5 bases). This CDR3 has 14 amino acids. CDR1 GTSNPN and CDR2 SVGIG come from the germline V gene (reference sequence). Trimming took off 3 bases at V and 2 bases at J, with 11 bases between the two ends. CDR3 in amino acids: CAWRLGDGNQPQHF. The CDR3 DNA follows: TGTGCCTGGAGGCTAGGGGATGGCAATCAGCCCCAGCATTTT.

CDR3 nucleotide sequence: TGTGCCAGCTCACCTCTTAGCGGGGGCTTGACCGGGGAGCTGTTTTTT. This encodes CASSPLSGGLTGELFF. V and J are TRBV18 and TRBJ2-2; 9 bases are a match to TRBD2. CDR3 length: 16 amino acids. V gave up 3 bases and J gave up 5 bases; unmatched junction bases: 7. Germline V CDR1 and CDR2: KGHSH, LQKENI.

This clone was picked up a small number of times. For the CDR3, the DNA is TGTGCCAGCAGTTTACAGCAGAATGAAAAACTGTTTTTT. Translation gives CASSLQQNEKLFF. The chain couples TRBV2 to TRBJ1-4, with D hard to call. Germline V CDR1 and CDR2: SNHLY, FYNNEI. V shed 5 bases and J shed 5 bases, with 9 bases lying between them. The CDR3 consists of 13 residues.

The CDR3 sequence: CASSRKIGLGTKDYEQYF. The CDR3 DNA reads as TGCGCCAGCAGCCGTAAGATAGGACTCGGGACAAAGGACTACGAGCAGTACTTC. The chain is built from TRBV4-3 and TRBJ2-7; possibly TRBD1 for D (6 bases). CDR3 size: 18 residues. V was trimmed by 4 bases and J by 3 bases, leaving 25 bases between them. In germline, CDR1 is LGHNA, CDR2 YSLEER.

This chain joins TRBV7-2 and TRBJ2-2; D is unclear. V was shortened by 1 base and J by 1 base, with 13 bases between the two germline ends. The CDR3 is 17 residues long. The germline V gene has CDR1 SGHTA and CDR2 FQGNSA. The CDR3 loop reads CASSLVRGVQNTGELFF. The CDR3 DNA reads TGTGCCAGCAGCTTAGTTCGAGGTGTACAGAACACCGGGGAGCTGTTTTTT.

Comment on this clone: The same CDR3 is also encoded by other DNA sequences in this sample. The chain employs TRBV28 and TRBJ2-5; possible D gene TRBD2, 5 bases. Trimming pared 2 bases from V and 1 base from J, leaving 8 bases between. Germline lookup yields CDR1 MDHEN and CDR2 SYDVKM. The CDR3 extends over 14 amino acids. CDR3 sequence: CASSLRGIQETQYF. DNA for the CDR3: TGTGCCAGCAGTTTACGAGGGATCCAAGAGACCCAGTACTTC. Filled out from reference TRBV28 and TRBJ2-5, the complete variable domain reads DVKVTQSSRYLVKRTGEKVFLECVQDMDHENMFWYRQDPGLGLRLIYFSYDVKMKEKGDIPEGYSVSREKKERFSLILESASTNQTSMYLCASSLRGIQETQYFGPGTRLLVL.

This clone was seen just once. V and J are TRBV21-1 and TRBJ1-6. TRBV21-1 is annotated as a pseudogene. This CDR3 has 15 residues. DNA of the CDR3: TGTGCCAGCACGCCCCCGCGGATATATAATTCACCCCTCCACTTT. This encodes CASTPPRIYNSPLHF.

The chain is built from TRBV30 and TRBJ1-1; 9 bases align to TRBD1. CDR3 length equals 14 residues. Germline CDR1 is GTSNPN and CDR2 is SVGIG (reference sequence). V trimming: 4 bases; J trimming: 4 bases; junction bases outside the gene matches: 7. The CDR3 coding sequence is TGTGCCTGGATTTTACAGGGGGCATTCACTGAAGCTTTCTTT. This gives the protein CAWILQGAFTEAFF. The full variable domain, rest sourced from reference TRBV30 and TRBJ1-1, is SQTIHQWPATLVQPVGSPLSLECTVEGTSNPNLYWYRQAAGRGLQLLFYSVGIGQISSEVPQNLSASRPQDRQFILSSKKLLLSDSGFYLCAWILQGAFTEAFFGQGTRLTVV.

The V and J genes are TRBV15 and TRBJ2-5, with D possibly being TRBD1 (5 bases). In germline, CDR1 is LNHNV, CDR2 YYDKDF (reference sequence). V lost 0 bases to trimming and J lost 3 bases, with 8 bases between them. The CDR3 is 14 amino acids. The CDR3 sequence is CATSRDRAEETQYF. CDR3 nucleotides: TGTGCCACCAGCAGAGACAGGGCGGAAGAGACCCAGTACTTC.

The chain uses TRBV2 and TRBJ1-1; D perhaps matches TRBD1 (5 bases). Trimming stripped 3 bases from V and 2 bases from J, with 13 bases between. Germline assignment: CDR1 SNHLY and CDR2 FYNNEI. The CDR3 is 15 amino acids. In DNA, the CDR3 is TGTGCCAGCAGTGACAGGCGGCAGGGCAACACTGAAGCTTTCTTT. Amino acids: CASSDRRQGNTEAFF.

The gene calls are TRBV4-3 and TRBJ1-1; D may be TRBD1 (6 bases). There are 14 residues in the CDR3. Trimming left V 0 bases short and J 7 bases short, with 12 bases between. CDR1 is LGHNA, CDR2 YSLEER, per germline. The chain's CDR3 is CASSQDIGGDEAFF. For the CDR3, the DNA is TGCGCCAGCAGCCAAGATATTGGGGGCGATGAAGCTTTCTTT.

This clone has just a few counts. The chain combines TRBV6-6 with TRBJ1-4, with TRBD1 matching over 9 bases. V lost 6 bases to trimming and J lost 7 bases; unmatched junction nucleotides: 9. The CDR3 loop spans 15 amino acids. The V gene's germline CDR1 is MNHNY and CDR2 SVGAGI (reference sequence). CDR3 loop: CASRVPGQGGEKLFF. The CDR3 nucleotides are TGTGCCAGCAGAGTACCGGGACAGGGAGGTGAAAAACTGTTTTTT.

J is TRBJ2-7 and V is TRBV4-3, with TRBD1 as a possible D gene (6 bases). V was clipped by 0 bases and J by 4 bases, with 10 bases between them. The CDR3 is 14 residues long. Germline-derived CDR1 and CDR2 are LGHNA and YSLEER. CDR3 nucleotide sequence: TGCGCCAGCAGCCAAGATAGGGGGACGTACGAGCAGTACTTC. Amino acids: CASSQDRGTYEQYF.

This clone showed up just a few times. This chain links TRBV6-1 with TRBJ1-5, with D tentatively TRBD1 (5 bases). Germline CDR1 MNHNS, CDR2 SASEGT. With 6 bases removed from V and 5 bases from J, the gap between germline ends came to 14 bases. CDR3 length: 14 amino acids. CDR3: CASSSGQFDQPQHF. The CDR3 DNA is TGTGCCAGCAGCTCTGGACAATTTGATCAGCCCCAGCATTTT.

Concerning this clone itself: Other nucleotide sequences from this sample produce the same CDR3. The chain carries TRBV7-2 and TRBJ2-1, with 10 nucleotides matching TRBD2. The CDR3 runs to 18 residues. Germline V lookup: CDR1 SGHTA, CDR2 FQGNSA. Trimming cost V 3 bases and J 2 bases; bases outside gene matches: 10. The CDR3 coding sequence is TGTGCCAGCAGCTTTAGGACTAGCGGAGGCGGCACCTACAATGAGCAGTTCTTC. Translating gives CASSFRTSGGGTYNEQFF.

This clone was seen just once. The chain joins TRBV11-2 to TRBJ1-2; D uncertain. Germline V CDR1 and CDR2: SGHAT, FQNNGV. The ends were cut back, 2 bases at V and 4 bases at J, with 17 bases in the middle. This CDR3 region has 16 residues. As DNA, the CDR3 is TGTGCCAGCAGCTTATCCGGCACACTCCTAGCCTATGGCTACACCTTC. Translated, it gives CASSLSGTLLAYGYTF. Combining the CDR3 with reference TRBV11-2 and TRBJ1-2 gives the whole variable domain EAGVAQSPRYKIIEKRQSVAFWCNPISGHATLYWYQQILGQGPKLLIQFQNNGVVDDSQLPKDRFSAERLKGVDSTLKIQPAKLEDSAVYLCASSLSGTLLAYGYTFGSGTRLTVV.

In its sample, this clone was seen a few times. The CDR3 DNA reads TGTGCCAGCAGACGGACAGGGAACAATGAGCAGTTCTTC. Translating gives CASRRTGNNEQFF. V gene TRBV6-1 combines with J gene TRBJ2-1, with 8 bases matching TRBD1. Germline V lookup: CDR1 MNHNS, CDR2 SASEGT. Unmatched junction bases numbered 3, after V lost 6 bases and J lost 5 bases. The CDR3 consists of 13 residues.

This clone was detected once. Other nucleotide sequences in the sample specify the same CDR3. The chain joins TRBV2 to TRBJ2-7; 9 bases line up with TRBD1. The germline V gene encodes CDR1 SNHLY and CDR2 FYNNEI. The J segment lost 2 bases and the V segment lost 6 bases, leaving 5 bases of the junction unmatched. The CDR3 covers 14 residues. CDR3: CASSLDRGAYEQYF. The CDR3 DNA reads as TGTGCCAGCAGCCTGGACAGGGGAGCCTACGAGCAGTACTTC.

The rearrangement links TRBV7-9 to TRBJ2-5; weak D call: TRBD1 (6 bases). V was pared by 4 bases and J by 0 bases, with 9 bases between. The CDR3 loop spans 14 amino acids. Germline lookup yields CDR1 SEHNR and CDR2 FQNEAQ (reference sequence). The CDR3 is CASSSTGYQETQYF. Here the CDR3 DNA reads TGTGCCAGCAGCTCAACAGGGTACCAAGAGACCCAGTACTTC.

The chain employs TRBV11-2 and TRBJ2-5; the D gene is possibly TRBD1 (5 bases). CDR1 SGHAT and CDR2 FQNNGV come from the germline V gene. The CDR3 covers 14 residues. V lost 8 bases to trimming and J lost 0 bases, with 13 bases between them. The DNA of the CDR3 is TGTGCCAGCTGTTCAGGGTCCAACCAAGAGACCCAGTACTTC. It yields the protein CASCSGSNQETQYF.

This rearrangement joins TRBV7-9 to TRBJ2-2; maybe TRBD2 (6 bases). The CDR3 is made up of 15 amino acids. Trimming shortened V by 6 bases and J by 5 bases, and 16 bases separated the two germline ends. Germline V lookup: CDR1 SEHNR, CDR2 FQNEAQ (reference sequence). The CDR3 loop reads CASSRSGWETGELFF. The DNA for the CDR3 is TGTGCCAGCAGTCGTAGCGGCTGGGAGACCGGGGAGCTGTTTTTT.

This clone showed up just once. The J gene is TRBJ2-2, the V gene TRBV5-1, with TRBD1 identical over 9 bases. Germline V gene sequence: CDR1 SGHRS, CDR2 YFSETQ. The junction had 6 bases not matched to a gene; V was cut back by 2 bases and J by 7 bases. The CDR3 has 15 residues. CDR3 protein: CASSLRDRDDGELFF. The CDR3 coding sequence is TGCGCCAGCAGCTTAAGGGACAGGGACGACGGGGAGCTGTTTTTT.

The chain joins TRBV6-5 to TRBJ1-1; D unresolved. V lost 5 bases and J lost 0, with 13 bases in between. Per the germline V gene, CDR1 is MNHEY and CDR2 is SVGAGI. The CDR3 sequence is 15 residues long. CDR3 amino acids: CASSPQVSVNTEAFF. The CDR3 DNA reads as TGTGCCAGCAGTCCTCAGGTATCCGTGAACACTGAAGCTTTCTTT.